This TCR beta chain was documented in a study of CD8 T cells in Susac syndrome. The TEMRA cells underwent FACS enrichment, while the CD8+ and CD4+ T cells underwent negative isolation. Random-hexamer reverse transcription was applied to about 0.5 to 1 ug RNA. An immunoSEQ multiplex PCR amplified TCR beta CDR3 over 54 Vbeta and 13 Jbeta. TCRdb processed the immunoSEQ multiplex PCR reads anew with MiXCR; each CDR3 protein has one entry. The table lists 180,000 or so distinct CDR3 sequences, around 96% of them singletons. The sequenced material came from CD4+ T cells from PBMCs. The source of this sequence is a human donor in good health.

For the CDR3, the DNA is TGTGCCAGCAGTTTTGGGACGGGCCAAGAGACCCAGTACTTC. Protein product: CASSFGTGQETQYF. The V call is TRBV27, the J call TRBJ2-5; possibly TRBD1 or TRBD2 for D (5 bases each). This CDR3 spans 14 amino acids. Germline CDR1 is MNHEY and CDR2 is SMNVEV (reference sequence). V gave up 3 bases and J gave up 1 base, with 9 bases separating them.